The 5 T cell receptor beta chains below were found in one sample sequenced in a study. Treg sorting used a CD4+CD25+CD127-/low gate. TCRdb ran MiXCR on the 5' RACE reads and lists one entry per CDR3 protein. Seen here are about 40,000 distinct CDR3 sequences, less than 25% observed once, and the top ten hold around 4%. The sequenced material came from Tregs sorted from blood. The receptors derive from a female donor with breast cancer.

The table lists this clonotype with a few counts. The rearrangement links TRBV12-3 or TRBV12-4 to TRBJ2-1; D remains ambiguous. V lost 4 bases and J 15 bases, leaving 19 bases between the germline ends. The CDR3 runs to 13 residues. The CDR3 reads CASSYHSDGLGFF. In nucleotides, the CDR3 is TGTGCCAGCAGTTATCACAGCGACGGGTTGGGGTTCTTC.

This clonotype was seen more than once but under ten times. The rearrangement uses TRBV12-3 or TRBV12-4 and TRBJ1-6, with unresolved D. The CDR3 is 15 residues long. The ends were cut back, 6 bases at V and 4 bases at J, with 13 bases in the middle. The CDR3 sequence: CASSPEPAYNSPLHF. The CDR3 DNA reads TGTGCCAGCAGCCCGGAGCCAGCGTATAATTCACCCCTCCACTTT.

This clonotype was observed many times. V gene TRBV9 combines with J gene TRBJ2-3, with D possibly matching TRBD2 (6 bases). The CDR3 consists of 15 residues. V lost 4 bases, J lost 1 base, and 13 bases lay in between. Germline assignment: CDR1 SGDLS and CDR2 YYNGEE. CDR3 sequence: CASSRGGIGTDTQYF. As DNA, the CDR3 is TGTGCCAGCAGCCGTGGCGGGATTGGCACAGATACGCAGTATTTT.

This clonotype was observed many times. Here the CDR3 DNA reads TGTGCCAGCAGTGAACTAGGGCTTACCTACGAGCAGTACTTC. This sequence encodes CASSELGLTYEQYF. The chain employs TRBV6-1 and TRBJ2-7, with D unresolved. The V end lost 2 bases, the J end lost 2 bases, and 10 bases lay between the germline ends. CDR3 size: 14 residues. From germline, CDR1 is MNHNS and CDR2 SASEGT.

The CDR3 loop is CASSYSVAGAPSGANVLTF. The CDR3 DNA reads TGTGCCAGCAGTTACTCGGTAGCGGGAGCCCCATCTGGGGCCAACGTCCTGACTTTC. The chain links TRBV6-6 to TRBJ2-6, with 9 positions matching TRBD2. Germline V gene data show CDR1 as MNHNY and CDR2 as SVGAGI (reference sequence). Germline trimming cut 0 bases from V and 1 base from J; bases unmatched to any gene: 7. The CDR3 is made up of 19 amino acids.